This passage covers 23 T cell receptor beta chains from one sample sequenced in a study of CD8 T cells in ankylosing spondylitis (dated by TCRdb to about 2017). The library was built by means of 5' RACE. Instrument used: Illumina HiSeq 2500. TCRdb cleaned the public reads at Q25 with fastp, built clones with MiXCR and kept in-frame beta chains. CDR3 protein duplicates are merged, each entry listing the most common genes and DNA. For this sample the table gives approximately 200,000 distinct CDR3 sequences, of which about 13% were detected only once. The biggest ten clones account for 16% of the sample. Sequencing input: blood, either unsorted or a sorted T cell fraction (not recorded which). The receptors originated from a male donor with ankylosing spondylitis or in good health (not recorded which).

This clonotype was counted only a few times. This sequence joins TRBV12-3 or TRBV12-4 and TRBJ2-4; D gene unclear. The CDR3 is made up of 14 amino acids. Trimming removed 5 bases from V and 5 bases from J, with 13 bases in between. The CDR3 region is CASSQTSPQNIQYF. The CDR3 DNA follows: TGTGCCAGCAGTCAGACCTCTCCCCAAAACATTCAGTACTTC.

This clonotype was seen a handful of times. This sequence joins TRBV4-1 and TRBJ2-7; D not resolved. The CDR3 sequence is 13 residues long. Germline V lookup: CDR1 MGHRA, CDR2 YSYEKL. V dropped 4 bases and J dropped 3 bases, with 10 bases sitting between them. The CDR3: CASSLVGNYEQYF. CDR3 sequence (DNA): TGCGCCAGCAGCCTAGTAGGCAACTACGAGCAGTACTTC.

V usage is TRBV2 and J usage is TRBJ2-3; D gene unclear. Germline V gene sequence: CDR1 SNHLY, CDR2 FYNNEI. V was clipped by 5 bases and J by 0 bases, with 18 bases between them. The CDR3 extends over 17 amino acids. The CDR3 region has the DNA TGTGCCAGCAGTCAAAGGATCCCCCAAGATAGCACAGATACGCAGTATTTT. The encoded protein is CASSQRIPQDSTDTQYF.

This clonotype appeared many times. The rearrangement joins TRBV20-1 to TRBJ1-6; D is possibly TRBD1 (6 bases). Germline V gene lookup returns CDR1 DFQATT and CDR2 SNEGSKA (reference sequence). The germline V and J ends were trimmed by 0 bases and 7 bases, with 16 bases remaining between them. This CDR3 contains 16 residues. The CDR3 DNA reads TGCAGTGCTAGAGATGGAAGGGGGGGCGAAAATTCACCCCTCCACTTT. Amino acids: CSARDGRGGENSPLHF.

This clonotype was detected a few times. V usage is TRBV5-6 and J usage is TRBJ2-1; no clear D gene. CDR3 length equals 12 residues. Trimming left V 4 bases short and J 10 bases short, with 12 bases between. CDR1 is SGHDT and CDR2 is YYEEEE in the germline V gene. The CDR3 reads CASSALGWEQFF. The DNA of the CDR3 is TGTGCCAGCAGCGCGTTAGGGTGGGAGCAGTTCTTC.

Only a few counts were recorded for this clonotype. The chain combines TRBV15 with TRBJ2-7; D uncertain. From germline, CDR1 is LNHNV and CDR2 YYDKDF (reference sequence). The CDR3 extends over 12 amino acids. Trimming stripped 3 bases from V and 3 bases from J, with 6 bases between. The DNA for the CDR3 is TGTGCCACCAGCAGCTCAGGCTACGAGCAGTACTTC. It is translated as CATSSSGYEQYF.

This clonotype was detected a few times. DNA for the CDR3: TGTGCCAGCAGCACTTCATGTTCTGCCCCGTACCAAGAGACCCAGTACTTC. The encoded protein is CASSTSCSAPYQETQYF. The gene calls are TRBV21-1 and TRBJ2-5; the tabulated D call, TRBD1, remains unverified against the DNA. TRBV21-1 is annotated as a pseudogene. CDR3 length equals 17 residues.

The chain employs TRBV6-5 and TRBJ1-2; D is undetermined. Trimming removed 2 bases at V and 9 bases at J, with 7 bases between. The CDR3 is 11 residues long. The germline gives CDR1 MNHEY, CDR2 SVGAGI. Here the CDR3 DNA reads TGTGCCAGCAGTTACCTGGGTCGCTACACCTTC. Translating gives CASSYLGRYTF.

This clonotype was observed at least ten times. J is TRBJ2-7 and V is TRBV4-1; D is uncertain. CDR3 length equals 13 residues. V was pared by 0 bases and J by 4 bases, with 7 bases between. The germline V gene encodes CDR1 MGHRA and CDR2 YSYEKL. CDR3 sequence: CASSQEKGYEQYF. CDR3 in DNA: TGCGCCAGCAGCCAAGAAAAAGGGTACGAGCAGTACTTC.

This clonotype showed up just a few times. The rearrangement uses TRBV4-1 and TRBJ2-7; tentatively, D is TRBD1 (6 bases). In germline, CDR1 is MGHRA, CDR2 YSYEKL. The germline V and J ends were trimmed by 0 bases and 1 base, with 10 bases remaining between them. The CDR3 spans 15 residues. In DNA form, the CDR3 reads TGCGCCAGCAGCCAAGATCGAGGACAGTCCTACGAGCAGTACTTC. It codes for CASSQDRGQSYEQYF.

The chain's CDR3 is CASSLHYGRLDGYTF. The CDR3 DNA reads as TGTGCCAGCAGCCTTCATTACGGGCGATTAGATGGCTACACCTTC. The chain links TRBV16 to TRBJ1-2; unclear D gene. There are 15 residues in the CDR3. Germline V gene data show CDR1 as KGHSY and CDR2 as FQNENV. The V end was cut by 4 bases, the J end by 6 bases, with 18 bases between.

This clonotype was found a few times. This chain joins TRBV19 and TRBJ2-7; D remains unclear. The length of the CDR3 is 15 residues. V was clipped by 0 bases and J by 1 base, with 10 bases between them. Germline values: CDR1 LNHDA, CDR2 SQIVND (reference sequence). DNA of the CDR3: TGTGCCAGTAGTATAGAGGCCGGGTTATCCTACGAGCAGTACTTC. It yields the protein CASSIEAGLSYEQYF. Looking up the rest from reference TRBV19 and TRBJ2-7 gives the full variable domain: DGGITQSPKYLFRKEGQNVTLSCEQNLNHDAMYWYRQDPGQGLRLIYYSQIVNDFQKGDIAEGYSVSREKKESFPLTVTSAQKNPTAFYLCASSIEAGLSYEQYFGPGTRLTVT.

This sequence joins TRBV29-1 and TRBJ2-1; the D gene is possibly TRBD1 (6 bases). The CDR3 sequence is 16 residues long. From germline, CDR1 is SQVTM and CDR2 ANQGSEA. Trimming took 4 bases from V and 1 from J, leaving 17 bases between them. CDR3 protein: CSVGLTTGRSYNEQFF. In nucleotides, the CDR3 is TGCAGCGTTGGCTTAACGACAGGCCGATCCTACAATGAGCAGTTCTTC.

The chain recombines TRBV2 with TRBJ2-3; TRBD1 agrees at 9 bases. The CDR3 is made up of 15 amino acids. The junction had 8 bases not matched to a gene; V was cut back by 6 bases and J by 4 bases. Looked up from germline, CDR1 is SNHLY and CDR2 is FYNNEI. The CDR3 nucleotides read TGTGCCAGCAGCCGGGGACAGGGTCTGTCAGATACGCAGTATTTT. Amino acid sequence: CASSRGQGLSDTQYF.

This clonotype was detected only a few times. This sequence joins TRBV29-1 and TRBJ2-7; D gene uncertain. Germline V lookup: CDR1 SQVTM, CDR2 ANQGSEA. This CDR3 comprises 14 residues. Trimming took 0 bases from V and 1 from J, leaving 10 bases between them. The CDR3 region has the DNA TGCAGCGTTGAAGATCCCGAAAGATCCTACGAGCAGTACTTC. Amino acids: CSVEDPERSYEQYF.

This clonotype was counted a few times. Here the CDR3 DNA reads TGTGCCAGCAGTTACGACTGGACAGGCAATCAGCCCCAGCATTTT. Protein product: CASSYDWTGNQPQHF. The gene calls are TRBV6-2 or TRBV6-3 and TRBJ1-5, with D maybe TRBD1 (6 bases). This CDR3 spans 15 amino acids. V shed 2 bases and J shed 2 bases, with 10 bases lying between them. Germline assignment: CDR1 MNHEY and CDR2 SVGEGT.

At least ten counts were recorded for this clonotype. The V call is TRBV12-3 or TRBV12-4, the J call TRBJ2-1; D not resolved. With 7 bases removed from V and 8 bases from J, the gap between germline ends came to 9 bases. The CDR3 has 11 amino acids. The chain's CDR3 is CASMTGYEQFF. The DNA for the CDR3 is TGTGCCAGCATGACCGGCTATGAGCAGTTCTTC.

The CDR3 sequence is CASSPVGGGTTDTQYF. The CDR3 region has the DNA TGTGCCAGCAGCCCCGTGGGCGGGGGCACCACAGATACGCAGTATTTT. J is TRBJ2-3 and V is TRBV7-2; weak D call: TRBD2 (7 bases). Germline-derived CDR1 and CDR2 are SGHTA and FQGNSA. The CDR3 is 16 residues long. V lost 5 bases, J lost 2 bases, and 17 bases lay in between.

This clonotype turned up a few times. The CDR3 loop reads CASSPGNDEQFF. The CDR3 DNA sequence: TGTGCCAGCAGTCCGGGGAACGATGAGCAGTTCTTC. The rearrangement joins TRBV12-3 or TRBV12-4 to TRBJ2-1; perhaps TRBD2 as D (5 bases). The V gene lost 5 bases and the J gene lost 8 bases, with 10 bases spanning the gap. The CDR3 totals 12 residues.

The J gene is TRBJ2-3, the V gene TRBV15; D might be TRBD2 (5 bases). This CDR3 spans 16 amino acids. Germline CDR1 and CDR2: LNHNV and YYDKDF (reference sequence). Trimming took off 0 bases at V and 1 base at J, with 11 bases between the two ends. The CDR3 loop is CATSRDLHGGTDTQYF. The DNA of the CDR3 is TGTGCCACCAGCAGAGATCTCCACGGGGGCACAGATACGCAGTATTTT.

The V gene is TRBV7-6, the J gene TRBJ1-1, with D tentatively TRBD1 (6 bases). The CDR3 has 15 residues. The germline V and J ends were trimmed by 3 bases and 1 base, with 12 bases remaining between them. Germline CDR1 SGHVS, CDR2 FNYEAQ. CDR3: CASSFGKGGNTEAFF. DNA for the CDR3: TGTGCCAGCAGCTTTGGTAAAGGGGGGAACACTGAAGCTTTCTTT.

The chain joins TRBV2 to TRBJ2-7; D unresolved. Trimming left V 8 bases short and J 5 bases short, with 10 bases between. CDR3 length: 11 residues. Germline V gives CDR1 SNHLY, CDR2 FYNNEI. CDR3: CASGQVNEQYF. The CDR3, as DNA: TGTGCCAGCGGTCAAGTCAACGAGCAGTACTTC.

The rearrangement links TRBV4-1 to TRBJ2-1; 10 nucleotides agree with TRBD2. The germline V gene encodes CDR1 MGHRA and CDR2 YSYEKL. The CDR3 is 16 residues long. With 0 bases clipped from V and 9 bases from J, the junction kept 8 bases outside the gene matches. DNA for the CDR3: TGCGCCAGCAGCCAAGACAAGCTAGCGGGAGAAAGTGAGCAGTTCTTC. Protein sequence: CASSQDKLAGESEQFF.